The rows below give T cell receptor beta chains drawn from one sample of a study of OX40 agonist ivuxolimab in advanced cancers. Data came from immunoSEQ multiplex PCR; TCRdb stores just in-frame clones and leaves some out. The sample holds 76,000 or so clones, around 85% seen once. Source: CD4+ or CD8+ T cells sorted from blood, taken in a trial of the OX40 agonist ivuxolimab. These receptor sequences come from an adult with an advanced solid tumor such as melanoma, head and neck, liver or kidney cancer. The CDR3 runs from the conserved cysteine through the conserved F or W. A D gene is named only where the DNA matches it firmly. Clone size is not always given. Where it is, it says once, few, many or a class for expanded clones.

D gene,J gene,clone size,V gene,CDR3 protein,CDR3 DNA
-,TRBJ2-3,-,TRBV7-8,CATLPPPVLDTQYF,TGTGCCACCTTACCTCCCCCGGTATTGGATACGCAGTATTTT
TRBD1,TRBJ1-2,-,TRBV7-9,CASSHDRGLDYGYTF,TGTGCCAGCAGCCACGACAGGGGGCTCGACTATGGCTACACCTTC
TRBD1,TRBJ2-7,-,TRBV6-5,CASSRTGDYYEQYF,TGTGCCAGCAGTCGGACAGGAGACTACTACGAGCAGTACTTC
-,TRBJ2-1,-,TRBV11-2,CASSLDGYEQFF,TGTGCCAGCAGCTTAGACGGCTATGAGCAGTTCTTC
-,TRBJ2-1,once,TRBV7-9,CASSRDHEQFF,TGTGCCAGCAGCCGGGACCATGAGCAGTTCTTC
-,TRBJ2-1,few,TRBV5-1,CASSSPPGGPGNEQFF,TGCGCCAGCAGCTCTCCTCCCGGGGGGCCAGGGAATGAGCAGTTCTTC
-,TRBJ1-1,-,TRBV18,CASSPPGGEGAFF,TGTGCCAGCTCACCACCGGGAGGGGAGGGCGCTTTCTTT
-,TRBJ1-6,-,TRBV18,CASSPRTANSPLHF,TGTGCCAGCTCACCACGGACGGCAAATTCACCCCTCCACTTT
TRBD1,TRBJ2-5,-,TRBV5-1,CASSQEGQGVWETQYF,TGCGCCAGCAGCCAGGAGGGACAGGGGGTCTGGGAGACCCAGTACTTC
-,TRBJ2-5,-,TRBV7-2,CASSLVGVQETQYF,TGTGCCAGCAGCTTAGTGGGGGTCCAAGAGACCCAGTACTTC
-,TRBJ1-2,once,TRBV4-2,CASSQDFAVTMRGYTF,TGTGCCAGCAGCCAAGATTTTGCAGTCACGATGAGGGGCTACACCTTC
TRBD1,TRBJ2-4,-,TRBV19,CASSLLQGNRDIQYF,TGTGCCAGTAGTCTTCTACAGGGGAATAGGGACATTCAGTACTTC
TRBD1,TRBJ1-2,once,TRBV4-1,CASSQDWDTGGYGYTF,TGCGCCAGCAGCCAAGATTGGGACACAGGGGGCTATGGCTACACCTTC
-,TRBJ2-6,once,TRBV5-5,CASSLDSASGANVLTF,TGTGCCAGCAGCTTGGATTCTGCCTCTGGGGCCAACGTCCTGACTTTC
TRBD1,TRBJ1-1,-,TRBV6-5,CASRRQGRGYPEAFF,TGTGCCAGCAGACGACAGGGGAGGGGGTATCCTGAAGCTTTCTTT
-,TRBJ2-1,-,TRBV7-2,CASSFTGTEQFF,TGTGCCAGCAGCTTTACCGGGACAGAGCAGTTCTTC
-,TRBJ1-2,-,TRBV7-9,CASSSYPYGYTF,TGTGCCAGCAGCTCCTATCCCTATGGCTACACCTTC
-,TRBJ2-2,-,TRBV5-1,CASSTLPGTLTGELFF,TGCGCCAGCAGCACCCTACCCGGGACCCTCACCGGGGAGCTGTTTTTT
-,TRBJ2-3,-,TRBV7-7,CASSLYPEALKSPTDTQYF,TGTGCCAGCAGCTTATACCCCGAGGCCCTTAAGTCCCCGACAGATACGCAGTATTTT
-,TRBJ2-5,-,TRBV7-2,CASSSRTGETQYF,TGTGCCAGCAGCTCTAGGACGGGAGAGACCCAGTACTTC
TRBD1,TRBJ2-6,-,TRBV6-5,CASTYRGRAGANVLTF,TGTGCCAGCACTTACAGGGGCAGGGCTGGGGCCAACGTCCTGACTTTC
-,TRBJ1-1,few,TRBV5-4,CASSTKTGLNTEAFF,TGTGCCAGCAGCACCAAAACAGGGTTGAACACTGAAGCTTTCTTT
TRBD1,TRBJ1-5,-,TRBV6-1,CASKRPDRGNQPQHF,TGTGCCAGCAAAAGGCCCGACAGGGGCAATCAGCCCCAGCATTTT
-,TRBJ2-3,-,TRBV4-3,CASSQEKGYLREDTQYF,TGCGCCAGCAGCCAAGAAAAGGGCTATCTCAGGGAAGATACGCAGTATTTT
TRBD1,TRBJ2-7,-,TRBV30,CAWSVGTGEQYF,TGTGCCTGGAGTGTAGGGACAGGGGAGCAGTACTTC
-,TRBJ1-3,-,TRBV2,CASNEQGESGNTIYF,TGTGCCAGCAACGAACAGGGAGAGTCTGGAAACACCATATATTTT
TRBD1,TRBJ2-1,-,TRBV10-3,CAITPTGPYNEQFF,TGTGCCATCACTCCGACAGGGCCGTACAATGAGCAGTTCTTC
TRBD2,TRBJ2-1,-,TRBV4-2,CASSQALAGAEQFF,TGTGCCAGCAGCCAAGCCTTAGCGGGGGCTGAGCAGTTCTTC
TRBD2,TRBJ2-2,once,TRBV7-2,CASSLEKRGGRGTGELFF,TGTGCCAGCAGCTTAGAGAAGCGGGGAGGGAGGGGCACCGGGGAGCTGTTTTTT
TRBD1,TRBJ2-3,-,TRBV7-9,CASSRDSSTDTQYF,TGTGCCAGCTCCCGGGACAGCAGCACAGATACGCAGTATTTT
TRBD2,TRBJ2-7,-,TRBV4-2,CASSPGLAGGMYEQYF,TGTGCCAGCAGCCCAGGACTAGCGGGGGGTATGTACGAGCAGTACTTC
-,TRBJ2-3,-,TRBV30,CAWSSGLGGGTDTQYF,TGTGCCTGGAGCAGCGGTCTAGGAGGGGGCACAGATACGCAGTATTTT
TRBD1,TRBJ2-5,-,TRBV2,CASSGETGGAVETQYF,TGTGCCAGCAGTGGAGAGACAGGGGGTGCAGTAGAGACCCAGTACTTC
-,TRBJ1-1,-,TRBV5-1,CASSLTPGRLGAFF,TGCGCCAGCAGCTTAACTCCGGGGCGGTTAGGAGCTTTCTTT
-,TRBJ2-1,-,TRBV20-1,CSASSNEQFF,TGCAGTGCTTCAAGCAATGAGCAGTTCTTC
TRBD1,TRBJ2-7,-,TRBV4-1,CASSQPLRDRKDEQYF,TGCGCCAGCAGCCAACCCCTAAGGGACAGAAAGGACGAGCAGTACTTC
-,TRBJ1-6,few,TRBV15,CATSRDKSPLHF,TGTGCCACCAGCAGAGATAAGTCGCCCCTCCACTTT
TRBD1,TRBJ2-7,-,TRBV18,CASSPTGTGGDEQYF,TGTGCCAGCTCACCTACCGGGACAGGGGGGGACGAGCAGTACTTC
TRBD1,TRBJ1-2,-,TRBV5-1,CASSLGGQGLYGYTF,TGCGCCAGCAGCTTGGGCGGACAGGGGCTATATGGCTACACCTTC
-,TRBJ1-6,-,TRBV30,CASALRYNSPLHF,TGTGCCTCGGCCTTGAGGTATAATTCACCCCTCCACTTT
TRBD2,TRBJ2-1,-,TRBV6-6,CASSLSTSGGGNEQFF,TGTGCCAGCAGTTTATCGACTAGCGGGGGGGGAAATGAGCAGTTCTTC
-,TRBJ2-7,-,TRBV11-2,CASSHEVASDHEQYF,TGTGCCAGCAGCCACGAGGTGGCTAGCGACCACGAGCAGTACTTC
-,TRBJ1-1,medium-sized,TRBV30,CAWSQDVVTEAFF,TGTGCCTGGAGTCAGGACGTGGTCACTGAAGCTTTCTTT
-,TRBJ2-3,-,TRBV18,CASSPSIQGTDTQYF,TGTGCCAGCTCACCATCCATCCAGGGCACAGATACGCAGTATTTT
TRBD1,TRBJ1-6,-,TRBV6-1,CASSPTGLNSPLHF,TGTGCCAGCAGTCCGACAGGGTTAAATTCACCCCTCCACTTT
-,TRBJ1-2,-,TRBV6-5,CASRPDRDYGYTF,TGTGCCAGCAGACCCGACAGAGACTATGGCTACACCTTC
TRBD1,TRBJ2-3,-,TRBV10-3,CAIKGTGTAGTDTQYF,TGTGCCATCAAAGGAACCGGGACAGCTGGCACAGATACGCAGTATTTT
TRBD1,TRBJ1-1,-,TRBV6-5,CASSTGASAEAFF,TGTGCCAGCAGCACAGGGGCGTCAGCTGAAGCTTTCTTT
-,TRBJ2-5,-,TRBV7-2,CASSPPGTQETQYF,TGTGCCAGCAGCCCACCAGGGACCCAAGAGACCCAGTACTTC
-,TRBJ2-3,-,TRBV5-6,CASLDLGGVADTQYF,TGTGCCAGCCTCGACCTGGGTGGAGTCGCAGATACGCAGTATTTT